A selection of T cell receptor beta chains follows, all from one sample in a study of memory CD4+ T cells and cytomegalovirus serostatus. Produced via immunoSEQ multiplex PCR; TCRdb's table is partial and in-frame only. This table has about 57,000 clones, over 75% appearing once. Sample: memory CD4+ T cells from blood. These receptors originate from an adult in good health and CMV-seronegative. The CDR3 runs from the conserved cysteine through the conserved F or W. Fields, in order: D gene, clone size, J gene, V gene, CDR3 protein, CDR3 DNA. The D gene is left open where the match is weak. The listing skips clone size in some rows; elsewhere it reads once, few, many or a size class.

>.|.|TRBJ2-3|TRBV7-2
CASRQGTAESTQYF
TGTGCCAGCAGGCAAGGGACCGCAGAATCTACGCAGTATTTT
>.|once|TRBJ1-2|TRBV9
CARIRSPRTDSSGYTF
TGTGCCAGGATAAGATCCCCAAGGACAGACTCAAGCGGCTACACCTTC
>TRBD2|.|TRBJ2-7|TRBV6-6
CASTSRSGGAGEQYF
TGTGCCAGCACTTCTAGGAGCGGGGGGGCCGGCGAGCAGTACTTC
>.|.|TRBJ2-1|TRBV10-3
CAIRDQDSYNEQFF
TGTGCCATCAGGGATCAAGACTCCTACAATGAGCAGTTCTTC
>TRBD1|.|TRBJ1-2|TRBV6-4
CASSRDRAAQGGYTF
TGTGCCAGCAGCCGGGACAGGGCGGCCCAGGGTGGCTACACCTTC
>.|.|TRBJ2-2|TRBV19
CASSRVVAGELFF
TGTGCCAGTAGTCGGGTGGTCGCCGGGGAGCTGTTTTTT
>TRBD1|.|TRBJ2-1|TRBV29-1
CSAGGLLAVEQFF
TGCAGCGCAGGGGGTCTATTGGCGGTGGAGCAGTTCTTC
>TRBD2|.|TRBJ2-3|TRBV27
CASSIGLAGGPSTDTQYF
TGTGCCAGCAGTATCGGACTAGCGGGGGGGCCGAGCACAGATACGCAGTATTTT
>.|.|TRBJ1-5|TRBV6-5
CASSPMDGSDQPQHF
TGTGCCAGCAGTCCGATGGACGGCTCCGATCAGCCCCAGCATTTT
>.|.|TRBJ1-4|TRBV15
CATSRRESTNEKLFF
TGTGCCACCAGCCGCCGGGAGTCAACTAATGAAAAACTGTTTTTT
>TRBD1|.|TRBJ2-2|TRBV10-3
CAIRTGRTGELFF
TGTGCCATCAGGACAGGGAGAACCGGGGAGCTGTTTTTT
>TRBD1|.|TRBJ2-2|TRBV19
CASSVITGGTGELFF
TGTGCCAGTAGTGTTATCACAGGGGGAACCGGGGAGCTGTTTTTT
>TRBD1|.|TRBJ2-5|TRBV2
CASSDGQGGRETQYF
TGTGCCAGCAGTGATGGACAGGGAGGTCGGGAGACCCAGTACTTC
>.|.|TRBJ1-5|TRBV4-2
CASSQDPDQPQHF
TGTGCCAGCAGCCAAGATCCTGATCAGCCCCAGCATTTT
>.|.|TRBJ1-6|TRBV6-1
CASSEAGRQAAGSPLHF
TGTGCCAGCAGTGAAGCCGGCCGACAGGCGGCCGGTTCACCCCTCCACTTT
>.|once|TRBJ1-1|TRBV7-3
CASSLTGAMNTEAFF
TGTGCCAGCAGCTTAACAGGGGCCATGAACACTGAAGCTTTCTTT
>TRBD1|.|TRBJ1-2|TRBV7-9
CASSSLGTGYGYTF
TGTGCCAGCAGCTCTTTAGGGACAGGGTATGGCTACACCTTC